This note documents a single T cell receptor (beta chain) sequence. Its antigen is not yet known. No much larger clone exists at a distance of one base, and base qualities are not known. Each collaborating institution followed its own protocols to collect whole blood in K2EDTA tubes. For TCRbeta analysis, collaborators shipped samples as frozen whole blood, isolated PBMCs, or DNA extracted from either of those sample types. The germline V gene sets CDR1 to LGHNA and CDR2 to YSLEER. From its cysteine to its phenylalanine, the CDR3 spans 17 amino acids. Only the CDR3 region is kept as DNA, spanning 51 bases read in frame from base 1. V drops 2 bases and J drops 7 bases, leaving 21 bases in between. The immunoSEQ Assay, a bias-controlled multiplex PCR, was used to amplify TCRbeta CDR3 regions from genomic DNA. As for the authors' bioinformatics: The number of nucleated cells in each sample was estimated from the amplification of reference gene primers within the assay. To quantify the absolute abundance of each unique TCRbeta CDR3 rearrangement, sequence reads were collapsed and filtered. Productive Simpson clonality was computed per sample as the square root of Simpson's diversity index over productive rearrangements. The clones in this table, taken by TCRdb from immuneACCESS, are in-frame only. Not every clone is retained; where verified, under half of the shortfall comes from an unresolved V gene, and the cause of the rest is unknown. V and J calls and clone size are copied from that table; D and trimming were computed from the DNA. This sample gives some 250,000 clones in total; approximately 85% of them show up just once. Together, the top ten hold about 0.8% of the sample.

The sample comes from a study of blood T cell repertoires in COVID-19 (dated by TCRdb to between 2020 and 2021). With respect to the entire study: Samples from collaborators originated in the United States, Italy and Spain and spanned both the acute and convalescent phases of COVID-19. The samples were drawn from two sources: the first 160 participants of the ongoing ImmuneRACE study, and 1,000 to 1,500 subjects contributed by 6 global collaborators. Sample metadata almost always included a de-identified subject ID, COVID-19 status, age in years and sex. The material from the prospective study consisted of cDNA or gDNA derived from T cells, B-cell-depleted T cells, or PBMCs. The repertoires were released in a freely available public database meant as a resource for research on the immune response to SARS-CoV-2. Where HLA class I and class II types were available, the types were taken from metadata supplied by the sample provider, not from assay-based typing. Deeply sampled blood TCRbeta repertoires from subjects exposed to, actively infected with, or recovered from COVID-19 were included in the dataset.

What the authors observed across the whole study: The quantity of clinical and demographic metadata differed by source and by participant and was supplied without curation.

The receptor was isolated from a woman in her 30s with acute or convalescent COVID-19. The sequencing input was peripheral blood. The rearranged segments are TRBV4-3 and TRBJ2-1, with a tentative D gene TRBD2 over 6 matching bases. The nucleotide sequence is given as TGCGCCAGCAGCCAATTCCTTGGAGGGCCTCGGGGTAATGAGCAGTTCTTC. It encodes CASSQFLGGPRGNEQFF.